This T cell receptor (beta chain) came from a study of cytomegalovirus exposure and HLA in healthy donors. Findings and caveats of the study: There were some V segments, including TRBV6-2 and TRBV6-3, excluded as indistinguishable. It was approximately 150 TCR beta chains that were listed as cytomegalovirus-associated. Common viral pathogens were later found to be apparently linked to several of the most significant clusters.

Researchers ran the PCR with 60 Vbeta and 13 Jbeta primers. The method was immunoSEQ multiplex PCR; TCRdb's version includes in-frame clones alone and lacks a portion of them. In the table there are about 170,000 clones, around four fifths of which are singletons. For this clone: Its specificity is unknown.

Germline V gene data show CDR1 as MNHNY and CDR2 as SVGAGI (reference sequence). This CDR3 comprises 12 residues. V was trimmed by 4 bases and J by 5 bases, leaving 8 bases between them. Sample: PBMCs. J is TRBJ2-5 and V is TRBV6-6, with D tentatively TRBD1 (6 bases). This TCR was sampled from a boy aged 2 to 10 in good health and CMV-seronegative. In DNA form, the CDR3 reads TGTGCCAGCAGTTTGGACAGCGAGACCCAGTACTTC. Its protein is CASSLDSETQYF.